This T cell receptor beta chain was recorded in a study of blood T cell repertoires in COVID-19. The assay was immunoSEQ multiplex PCR, and TCRdb's table has in-frame clones only and misses some. The profile shows roughly 48,000 clones, 65% to 90% of them singletons. This CDR3 comprises 15 residues. J gave up 5 bases and V 1 base, and 7 bases lay outside the gene matches. The germline V gene has CDR1 MGHDK and CDR2 SYGVNS. The specimen was peripheral blood. V gene TRBV25-1 combines with J gene TRBJ1-1, with 7 positions matching TRBD1. The source of this sequence is a man aged 40-50 years with acute or convalescent COVID-19. The CDR3 DNA is TGTGCCAGCAGTGAATGGGGCCCACAGGGGACTGAAGCTTTCTTT. Translating gives CASSEWGPQGTEAFF.